The source of this T cell receptor beta chain is a study of blood T cell repertoires in COVID-19. The germline V gene encodes CDR1 SGHNT and CDR2 YENEEA. Germline trimming cut 1 base from V and 6 bases from J; bases unmatched to any gene: 5. The CDR3 runs to 15 residues. Patients of the Seattle cohort, enrolled during active infection, were followed longitudinally. Profiled with immunoSEQ multiplex PCR; TCRdb holds only in-frame clones, not every one. The profile shows fewer than 200,000 clones, about four fifths of them singletons. The clonotype originates from a woman aged 35 to 49 with COVID-19, enrolled during active disease. The sample was peripheral blood. The chain carries TRBV11-3 and TRBJ2-2; 7 bases agree with TRBD1. The CDR3 loop is CASSLGAGGPGELFF. CDR3 DNA: TGTGCCAGCAGCTTAGGGGCAGGGGGACCCGGGGAGCTGTTTTTT.